One TCR beta chain is described in this entry. Antigen specificity is unknown. This entry comes from a study of siplizumab effects on memory and regulatory T cells. Overall study findings and caveats: Proliferating CD4+ or CD8+ clones, roughly 80-96% of them, lacked an assignable naive or memory phenotype. The diversity of naive T cells seemed greater than that of memory cells, and their alloresponse contribution seemed major. Unstimulated subsets were the mapping target of only a minor fraction of alloreactive clones.

TCR templates numbering 80,000 to 100,000 were assayed per sample. TCRdb's table, derived via immunoSEQ multiplex PCR, lists solely in-frame clones and lacks some. The table has around 110,000 clones, 90% to 95% seen once; the top ten hold roughly 1.7%. The length of the CDR3 is 15 residues. CDR1 is KGHSH and CDR2 is LQKENI in the germline V gene. The V segment lost 6 bases and the J segment 3 bases; nucleotides outside the gene matches: 7. What was sequenced was non-Treg CD4+ T cells sorted from blood. The rearrangement uses TRBV18 and TRBJ2-2; 7 positions match TRBD2. The origin of this receptor is a human donor in good health. CDR3 residues: CASSTGEGHTGELFF. The CDR3 DNA reads TGTGCCAGCTCGACGGGGGAGGGCCACACCGGGGAGCTGTTTTTT.